This entry is about one T cell receptor beta chain. Additional DNA sequences in this sample encode the identical CDR3. Healthy HIV-negative adults without recent acute infections or vaccinations served as donors. The sample comes from a study of shared clonotypes between healthy human individuals. The overall study: The study enrolled a couple of women and a few men aged 18 to 49.

The germline gives CDR1 GTSNPN, CDR2 SVGIG (reference sequence). V dropped 4 bases and J dropped 2; count of bases not matched to a gene: 2. CDR3 length: 12 residues. Running of the assay took place at deep level. The method was immunoSEQ multiplex PCR; TCRdb's version includes in-frame clones alone and lacks a portion of them. Altogether more than 2,000,000 clones are present, approximately 92% being singletons, with the ten largest covering 0.14%. The clonotype was recovered from a man aged 18 to 30 in good health. Material for sequencing was naive CD4+ T cells sorted from blood. Subset of the sample: CD45RA+ positively selected. The J gene is TRBJ2-7, the V gene TRBV30, with 7 bases that match TRBD2. CDR3 loop: CAWTGGPYEQYF. The CDR3, as DNA: TGTGCCTGGACGGGGGGACCCTACGAGCAGTACTTC.